The 25 T cell receptor beta chains below all came from one sample that was sequenced in a study of blood T cell repertoires in COVID-19. Measured with immunoSEQ multiplex PCR; TCRdb has only the in-frame clones, and not every one. The sample consists of 150,000 to 200,000 clones, about 88% of them appearing once. The source material was peripheral blood. These receptors all come from a man aged 55 to 69 with active or convalescent COVID-19.

J is TRBJ2-1 and V is TRBV3-1 (or the pseudogene TRBV3-2); TRBD2 matches at 7 bases. The V gene's germline CDR1 is LGHDT and CDR2 YNNKEL (reference sequence). The CDR3 is 18 residues long. V lost 3 bases and J lost 2; bases outside the gene matches: 13. The CDR3 DNA reads TGTGCCAGCAGCCACGCCCCGAGACTAGCAGAAACCTACAATGAGCAGTTCTTC. This translates into CASSHAPRLAETYNEQFF.

On this clone: Other DNA sequences in the sample encode the same CDR3. V gene TRBV7-9 combines with J gene TRBJ1-1, with TRBD1 as a possible D gene (5 bases). The CDR3 loop spans 13 amino acids. V was shortened by 2 bases and J by 4 bases, with 8 bases between the two germline ends. The germline CDR1 and CDR2 sequences are SEHNR and FQNEAQ (reference sequence). CDR3 bases: TGTGCCAGCAGCTTAATCCAGGGCACTGAAGCTTTCTTT. Translating gives CASSLIQGTEAFF.

J is TRBJ2-1 and V is TRBV5-6; D perhaps matches TRBD1 (6 bases). The CDR3 covers 14 residues. V lost 4 bases, J lost 3 bases, and 11 bases lay in between. Germline assignment: CDR1 SGHDT and CDR2 YYEEEE. The CDR3 loop is CASSNGQLYNEQFF. As DNA, the CDR3 is TGTGCCAGCAGCAACGGACAGCTCTACAATGAGCAGTTCTTC.

Details on this clone: Other DNA variants within this sample encode the same CDR3. The chain joins TRBV5-1 to TRBJ1-6; D perhaps matches TRBD1 (5 bases). Germline loops: CDR1 SGHRS, CDR2 YFSETQ. Between the trimmed V and J ends, which lost 0 bases and 7 bases, there was a span of 11 bases. This CDR3 comprises 15 residues. The CDR3 is CASSLVQGRNSPLHF. The CDR3 DNA sequence: TGCGCCAGCAGCTTGGTGCAGGGTCGGAATTCACCCCTCCACTTT.

DNA for the CDR3: TGTGCCAGTAGTATTGGAGCGGGAGGGTTCACAGATACGCAGTATTTT. This sequence encodes CASSIGAGGFTDTQYF. The chain carries TRBV19 and TRBJ2-3, with TRBD2 matching 10 bases. This CDR3 has 16 amino acids. Looked up from germline, CDR1 is LNHDA and CDR2 is SQIVND (reference sequence). V was clipped by 3 bases and J by 2 bases; unmatched bases: 5. Using reference TRBV19 and TRBJ2-3 for the parts outside the CDR3, the full variable domain is DGGITQSPKYLFRKEGQNVTLSCEQNLNHDAMYWYRQDPGQGLRLIYYSQIVNDFQKGDIAEGYSVSREKKESFPLTVTSAQKNPTAFYLCASSIGAGGFTDTQYFGPGTRLTVL.

The V gene is TRBV6-5, the J gene TRBJ1-4, with no clear D. Germline-derived CDR1 and CDR2 are MNHEY and SVGAGI. There are 15 residues in the CDR3. V lost 3 bases, J lost 8 bases, and 16 bases lay in between. The CDR3 sequence is CASSYQSARNEKLFF. The CDR3 nucleotides are TGTGCCAGCAGTTATCAGAGCGCTAGGAACGAAAAACTGTTTTTT.

The V call is TRBV7-8, the J call TRBJ2-2; the D gene is possibly TRBD1 (6 bases). V was clipped by 5 bases and J by 5 bases, with 18 bases between them. There are 16 residues in the CDR3. Germline CDR1 reads SGHVS; CDR2 reads FQNEAQ. The DNA for the CDR3 is TGTGCCAGCAGCCCTTACAGGGTCGGAGGAACCGGGGAGCTGTTTTTT. This translates into CASSPYRVGGTGELFF.

This sequence joins TRBV11-3 and TRBJ1-1; D possibly corresponds to TRBD1 (6 bases). The CDR3 sequence is 14 residues long. V was trimmed by 5 bases and J by 5 bases, leaving 15 bases between them. From germline, CDR1 is SGHNT and CDR2 YENEEA. The CDR3 region has the DNA TGTGCCAGCAGCCTCACACAGGGTCGGACTGAAGCTTTCTTT. Translating it yields CASSLTQGRTEAFF. Filled out from reference TRBV11-3 and TRBJ1-1, the complete variable domain reads EAGVVQSPRYKIIEKKQPVAFWCNPISGHNTLYWYLQNLGQGPELLIRYENEEAVDDSQLPKDRFSAERLKGVDSTLKIQPAELGDSAVYLCASSLTQGRTEAFFGQGTRLTVV.

V is TRBV2 and J is TRBJ2-5; 13 bases are a match to TRBD2. This CDR3 region has 18 residues. Trimming cost V 2 bases and J 1 base; bases outside gene matches: 7. CDR1 SNHLY and CDR2 FYNNEI come from the germline V gene. The chain's CDR3 is CASSEMKGLAGRQETQYF. The CDR3 nucleotides read TGTGCCAGCAGTGAAATGAAGGGACTAGCGGGGCGCCAAGAGACCCAGTACTTC.

The chain joins TRBV27 to TRBJ2-7, with a possible D match to TRBD2 (6 bases). The V end was cut by 8 bases, the J end by 6 bases, with 17 bases between. This CDR3 is 13 amino acids long. CDR1 MNHEY and CDR2 SMNVEV come from the germline V gene (reference sequence). The CDR3 region is CASRDSGRFEQYF. The DNA for the CDR3 is TGTGCCAGCCGGGACTCGGGGAGATTCGAGCAGTACTTC.

The chain links TRBV24-1 to TRBJ1-2, with D unclear. Trimming stripped 3 bases from V and 3 bases from J, with 10 bases between. CDR1 is KGHDR, CDR2 SFDVKD, per germline. This CDR3 is built from 14 residues. The CDR3 region is CATSDPSRDYGYTF. For the CDR3, the DNA is TGTGCCACCAGTGATCCCTCCCGGGACTATGGCTACACCTTC.

This clone was seen more than once but under ten times. The chain combines TRBV7-9 with TRBJ2-7, with 12 bases that match TRBD2. The V gene's germline CDR1 is SEHNR and CDR2 FQNEAQ (reference sequence). V lost 5 bases, J lost 11 bases, and 16 bases stayed unmatched. The CDR3 sequence is 16 residues long. CDR3 DNA sequence: TGTGCCAGCAGCAACTCAATTGGGCTAGCGGGAGGGCATAAGTACTTC. Residues: CASSNSIGLAGGHKYF.

This chain uses TRBV4-2 with TRBJ2-3; a possible D gene is TRBD1 (6 bases). The V end lost 3 bases, the J end lost 2 bases, and 12 bases lay between the germline ends. The germline V gene has CDR1 LGHNA and CDR2 YNFKEQ. CDR3 length equals 15 residues. DNA of the CDR3: TGTGCCAGCAGCCACTCGACAGGAAACACAGATACGCAGTATTTT. Residues: CASSHSTGNTDTQYF.

The CDR3 DNA is TGTGCCTGGAGTGTTGCGGGGAGGGCCTCAGATACGCAGTATTTT. Protein product: CAWSVAGRASDTQYF. This chain uses TRBV30 with TRBJ2-3; 7 positions match TRBD2. The germline V gene has CDR1 GTSNPN and CDR2 SVGIG (reference sequence). This CDR3 has 15 residues. The V segment lost 0 bases and the J segment 4 bases; nucleotides outside the gene matches: 7.

The chain links TRBV6-5 to TRBJ2-7; weak D call: TRBD2 (7 bases). Between the trimmed V and J ends, which lost 0 bases and 2 bases, there was a span of 14 bases. This CDR3 is 16 amino acids long. CDR1 is MNHEY and CDR2 is SVGAGI in the germline V gene. The CDR3, as DNA: TGTGCCAGCAGTTACTCGGGGGGGCAAGGGCCCTACGAGCAGTACTTC. Translating it yields CASSYSGGQGPYEQYF.

The rearrangement uses TRBV3-1 (or the pseudogene TRBV3-2) and TRBJ2-7, with D possibly being TRBD2 (6 bases). CDR1 is LGHDT, CDR2 YNNKEL, per germline (reference sequence). The CDR3 is made up of 15 amino acids. V was clipped by 1 base and J by 6 bases, with 16 bases between them. CDR3 protein: CASSQGGAEGREQYF. The CDR3 region has the DNA TGTGCCAGCAGCCAAGGAGGGGCGGAGGGCCGCGAGCAGTACTTC.

This chain connects TRBV10-3 to TRBJ2-7; possible D gene TRBD1, 6 bases. V was pared by 3 bases and J by 1 base, with 16 bases between. Germline-derived CDR1 and CDR2 are ENHRY and SYGVKD. The CDR3 loop spans 16 amino acids. For the CDR3, the DNA is TGTGCCATCAGTGACCCCTATTACAGGGTATCCTACGAGCAGTACTTC. As protein: CAISDPYYRVSYEQYF.

The V call is TRBV6-5, the J call TRBJ2-7, with D unclear. CDR1 is MNHEY, CDR2 SVGAGI, per germline. V was shortened by 2 bases and J by 3 bases, with 8 bases between the two germline ends. There are 13 residues in the CDR3. The CDR3 DNA reads TGTGCCAGCAGTTACCAACAGTACTACGAGCAGTACTTC. Protein product: CASSYQQYYEQYF.

This chain uses TRBV2 with TRBJ2-1; 7 bases agree with TRBD1. J gave up 2 bases and V 7 bases, and 8 bases lay outside the gene matches. The CDR3 has 15 residues. The germline V gene encodes CDR1 SNHLY and CDR2 FYNNEI. The CDR3 DNA follows: TGTGCCAGCATTGACCGGGACAGACCCTACAATGAGCAGTTCTTC. Translating gives CASIDRDRPYNEQFF.

The gene calls are TRBV18 and TRBJ2-1, with 10 bases lining up with TRBD2. V lost 1 base to trimming and J lost 4 bases; unmatched junction nucleotides: 16. The CDR3 runs to 20 residues. Germline CDR1 KGHSH, CDR2 LQKENI. The chain's CDR3 is CASSPRVDSGRRRSYNEQFF. The CDR3 DNA follows: TGTGCCAGCTCACCACGTGTCGATAGCGGGAGGCGAAGGAGTTACAATGAGCAGTTCTTC.

In its sample, this clone was seen once. The chain is built from TRBV5-1 and TRBJ2-3, with D tentatively TRBD1 (6 bases). The CDR3 runs to 15 residues. Trimming left V 4 bases short and J 0 bases short, with 12 bases between. From germline, CDR1 is SGHRS and CDR2 YFSETQ. This CDR3 reads CASSIGTTSTDTQYF. Here the CDR3 DNA reads TGCGCCAGCAGCATCGGGACAACTAGCACAGATACGCAGTATTTT.

V and J are TRBV5-6 and TRBJ2-3, with 12 bases matching TRBD2. Germline loops: CDR1 SGHDT, CDR2 YYEEEE. V was clipped by 0 bases and J by 3 bases; unmatched bases: 2. The CDR3 covers 16 residues. The chain's CDR3 is CASSLVTSGGTDTQYF. CDR3 coding DNA: TGTGCCAGCAGCTTGGTGACTAGCGGGGGAACAGATACGCAGTATTTT.

The J gene is TRBJ2-7, the V gene TRBV7-8, with D tentatively TRBD1 (6 bases). V dropped 0 bases and J dropped 6 bases, with 9 bases sitting between them. CDR3 length equals 13 residues. Germline CDR1 is SGHVS and CDR2 is FQNEAQ. DNA of the CDR3: TGTGCCAGCAGCTTAGCCACGGACAGCGAGCAGTACTTC. This sequence encodes CASSLATDSEQYF.

In its sample, this clone was seen a few times. The V gene is TRBV4-1, the J gene TRBJ1-3; 8 bases fit TRBD1. Trimming removed 2 bases from V and 1 base from J; junction bases left unmatched: 7. Germline V lookup: CDR1 MGHRA, CDR2 YSYEKL. The CDR3 runs 17 residues. The DNA for the CDR3 is TGCGCCAGCAGCCAAACAGACAGGGGCTTTTCTGGAAACACCATATATTTT. Its translation: CASSQTDRGFSGNTIYF.

This chain joins TRBV27 and TRBJ2-1; TRBD1 might be the D (6 bases). The CDR3 has 16 residues. The V end lost 9 bases, the J end lost 1 base, and 19 bases lay between the germline ends. Germline V gene lookup returns CDR1 MNHEY and CDR2 SMNVEV (reference sequence). CDR3 coding DNA: TGTGCCAGTATAGGAGTGGGGGCTGGGTCCTACAATGAGCAGTTCTTC. It codes for CASIGVGAGSYNEQFF.